The present TCR beta chain was sequenced within a study of control samples from healthy donors and cancer patients. Sequencing used immunoSEQ multiplex PCR; TCRdb keeps in-frame clones, though not all of them. The sample carries about 94,000 clones, 90% recorded once. The sequencing input was blood. The clonotype was recovered from a woman under 30 in good health.

The CDR3 DNA reads TGTGCCAGCAGCTTAAACAGTGACACTGAAGCTTTCTTT. Translated: CASSLNSDTEAFF. V is TRBV7-3 and J is TRBJ1-1; no reliable D call. The CDR3 is 13 residues long. V was pared by 1 base and J by 3 bases, with 6 bases between. Germline V gene data show CDR1 as SGHTA and CDR2 as FQGTGA.